This is a list of T cell receptor beta chains from one sample in a study of T-cell reconstitution after alpha-beta-depleted transplantation in children. TCRdb called the PCR reads again in MiXCR, with one record for every CDR3 protein. The repertoire holds around 530,000 distinct CDR3 sequences, with 32% as singletons. Sequenced material: PBMCs from the stem cell graft donor, taken from the stem cell graft. Receptors originate from a human donor who donated a stem cell graft to a child with aplastic anemia. Both conserved end residues are part of each CDR3. A D gene is named only where the DNA matches it firmly. Clone size is given for some rows only: seen once, a few or many times, or a class if the clone is expanded.

DNA: TGTGCCAGCAGCCAACCAAGCGACTCAGATACGCAGTATTTT
CDR3: CASSQPSDSDTQYF
D: NA
size: NA
V: TRBV4-2
J: TRBJ2-3

DNA: TGTGCCAGCAGCCAAGATACTAGGAGTGAGCAGTTCTTC
CDR3: CASSQDTRSEQFF
D: NA
size: NA
V: TRBV14
J: TRBJ2-1

DNA: TGCGCCAGCAGCTTGGGTTCAGGGTATGGAAACACCATATATTTT
CDR3: CASSLGSGYGNTIYF
D: NA
size: few
V: TRBV5-1
J: TRBJ1-3

DNA: TGTGCCAGCAGCTCTGGATATGCAGGGGGCTTGGATACGCAGTATTTT
CDR3: CASSSGYAGGLDTQYF
D: TRBD1
size: few
V: TRBV7-3
J: TRBJ2-3

DNA: TGTGCCAGCTCCTATTCGATCCCAGAGACCCATTACTTC
CDR3: CASSYSIPETHYF
D: NA
size: NA
V: TRBV7-2
J: TRBJ2-5

DNA: TGTGCCAGCACCTCGACAGGGTGGGCCCAGTACTTC
CDR3: CASTSTGWAQYF
D: TRBD1
size: few
V: TRBV28
J: TRBJ2-5

DNA: TGTGCCATCAGTCGACAGGAGTCCTATGGCTACACCTTC
CDR3: CAISRQESYGYTF
D: NA
size: NA
V: TRBV10-3
J: TRBJ1-2

DNA: TGCGCCAGCAGCCAAGGGAGGGGTACAACCAAAGATCAGCCCCAGCATTTT
CDR3: CASSQGRGTTKDQPQHF
D: NA
size: few
V: TRBV4-3
J: TRBJ1-5

DNA: TGTGCCAGCAGCTTGACCAAGGGGTGGGAGACCCAGTACTTC
CDR3: CASSLTKGWETQYF
D: NA
size: NA
V: TRBV5-5
J: TRBJ2-5

DNA: TGCAGCGTGGCCCGGGAGTTGAACATTCAGTACTTC
CDR3: CSVARELNIQYF
D: NA
size: NA
V: TRBV29-1
J: TRBJ2-4

DNA: TGTGCCCAACGGGCCCACTGGGACTATGGCTACACCTTC
CDR3: CAQRAHWDYGYTF
D: NA
size: NA
V: TRBV30
J: TRBJ1-2

DNA: TGTGCCACCAGTGCCCGAGCAGGGGGCAGCAATCAGCCCCAGCATTTT
CDR3: CATSARAGGSNQPQHF
D: TRBD1
size: NA
V: TRBV24-1
J: TRBJ1-5

DNA: TGCGCCAGCAGCTTATCCGGGAACCTCGCCCGAGTCGATGAGCAGTTCTTC
CDR3: CASSLSGNLARVDEQFF
D: NA
size: NA
V: TRBV5-1
J: TRBJ2-1

DNA: TGTGCCAGCAGTTTCCAGGGGCGCAGCTCCTACAATGAGCAGTTCTTC
CDR3: CASSFQGRSSYNEQFF
D: NA
size: NA
V: TRBV12-3/TRBV12-4
J: TRBJ2-1

DNA: TGTGCCAGCAGTCAGGGACAGGGAGTGGATAGCAATCAGCCCCAGCATTTT
CDR3: CASSQGQGVDSNQPQHF
D: TRBD1
size: NA
V: TRBV7-9
J: TRBJ1-5

DNA: TGCAGTGCTAGGTTTGGTACAGGGGGCGACTTTGAAGCTTTCTTT
CDR3: CSARFGTGGDFEAFF
D: TRBD1
size: NA
V: TRBV20-1
J: TRBJ1-1

DNA: TGTGCCAGCAGCCAAGGGGGAGGGCGGCAGTTCTTC
CDR3: CASSQGGGRQFF
D: NA
size: few
V: TRBV7-9
J: TRBJ2-1

DNA: TGTGCCAGCAGACTCTTACCCAATCAGCCCCAGCATTTT
CDR3: CASRLLPNQPQHF
D: NA
size: NA
V: TRBV12-3/TRBV12-4
J: TRBJ1-5